The 19 T cell receptor beta chains in this list originate from one sample, sequenced in a study of T cells in localized non-small cell lung cancer. TCRdb's table, derived via immunoSEQ multiplex PCR, lists solely in-frame clones and lacks some. The table shows fewer than 35,000 clones, with roughly 90% occurring only once. Sequences were derived from peripheral blood, sampled before any cancer treatment. These receptor sequences come from a man between 40 and 70 years old with stage I lung adenocarcinoma.

The chain carries TRBV29-1 and TRBJ1-1; D not resolved. The CDR3 contains 13 residues. V was pared by 7 bases and J by 8 bases, with 20 bases between. Germline CDR1 is SQVTM and CDR2 is ANQGSEA. The CDR3 spells CSATLGWQLEAFF. The CDR3 nucleotides read TGCAGCGCCACACTCGGTTGGCAGCTCGAAGCTTTCTTT.

The chain uses TRBV5-1 and TRBJ2-7; D may be TRBD2 (7 bases). CDR1 and CDR2 (germline): SGHRS, YFSETQ. V lost 0 bases and J 3 bases, leaving 16 bases between the germline ends. This CDR3 has 16 amino acids. The CDR3 protein is CASSLEGGIVFYEQYF. CDR3 DNA: TGCGCCAGCAGCTTGGAGGGGGGGATTGTCTTCTACGAGCAGTACTTC.

The chain combines TRBV30 with TRBJ2-2, with D possibly TRBD1 on 5 matching bases. Trimming cost V 4 bases and J 8 bases, with 20 bases left between them. There are 15 residues in the CDR3. Looked up from germline, CDR1 is GTSNPN and CDR2 is SVGIG (reference sequence). This CDR3 reads CAWKFRATPRGELFF. CDR3 bases: TGTGCCTGGAAGTTCAGGGCCACCCCTCGGGGGGAGCTGTTTTTT.

CDR3 DNA: TGTGCCAGCAGCGTGCGGGGGACTGAGCAGTTCTTC. Its translation is CASSVRGTEQFF. V and J are TRBV7-8 and TRBJ2-1; 7 nucleotides line up with TRBD2. In germline, CDR1 is SGHVS, CDR2 FQNEAQ. V lost 5 bases and J lost 9; bases outside the gene matches: 4. The CDR3 has 12 amino acids.

The rearrangement links TRBV5-1 to TRBJ2-1; no clear D gene. The germline V and J ends were trimmed by 3 bases and 5 bases, with 3 bases remaining between them. This CDR3 is 11 amino acids long. The germline CDR1 and CDR2 sequences are SGHRS and YFSETQ. The CDR3, as DNA: TGCGCCAGCAGCTGGAACAATGAGCAGTTCTTC. Its translation is CASSWNNEQFF.

The rearrangement joins TRBV7-8 to TRBJ1-5; D remains unclear. The CDR3 runs to 13 residues. V lost 4 bases, J lost 6 bases, and 10 bases lay in between. Germline V gives CDR1 SGHVS, CDR2 FQNEAQ. The CDR3 sequence is CASSSLRGQPQHF. The CDR3 DNA follows: TGTGCCAGCAGCTCTTTACGGGGTCAGCCCCAGCATTTT.

The J gene is TRBJ2-7, the V gene TRBV5-1; no clear D. This CDR3 comprises 15 residues. Trimming pared 4 bases from V and 0 bases from J, leaving 14 bases between. Germline loops: CDR1 SGHRS, CDR2 YFSETQ. CDR3 in DNA: TGCGCCAGCAGCCCCTCGGATGGAAGCTCCTACGAGCAGTACTTC. Residues: CASSPSDGSSYEQYF.

This rearrangement joins TRBV30 to TRBJ1-1; D gene ambiguous. CDR1 is GTSNPN, CDR2 SVGIG, per germline (reference sequence). V was trimmed by 3 bases and J by 5 bases, leaving 7 bases between them. The CDR3 totals 11 residues. CDR3 residues: CAWRRWTEAFF. CDR3 sequence (DNA): TGTGCCTGGAGGAGATGGACTGAAGCTTTCTTT.

The chain employs TRBV5-6 and TRBJ2-5; D may be TRBD1 (5 bases). The germline gives CDR1 SGHDT, CDR2 YYEEEE. The CDR3 spans 14 residues. The V and J ends lost 0 bases and 5 bases respectively, with 11 bases between them. The CDR3: CASSLGTMWETQYF. The CDR3 DNA is TGTGCCAGCAGCTTGGGGACAATGTGGGAGACCCAGTACTTC.

This sequence joins TRBV11-2 and TRBJ2-1; D gene uncertain. V shed 1 base and J shed 5 bases, with 9 bases lying between them. This CDR3 comprises 14 residues. From germline, CDR1 is SGHAT and CDR2 FQNNGV. Here the CDR3 DNA reads TGTGCCAGCAGCTTAGGGGGAAGGAACAATGAGCAGTTCTTC. Protein sequence: CASSLGGRNNEQFF. The full variable domain, completed using reference TRBV11-2 and TRBJ2-1, is EAGVAQSPRYKIIEKRQSVAFWCNPISGHATLYWYQQILGQGPKLLIQFQNNGVVDDSQLPKDRFSAERLKGVDSTLKIQPAKLEDSAVYLCASSLGGRNNEQFFGPGTRLTVL.

This chain uses TRBV7-9 with TRBJ1-6; no reliable D call. There are 14 residues in the CDR3. The V end was cut by 5 bases, the J end by 0 bases, with 5 bases between. The germline CDR1 and CDR2 sequences are SEHNR and FQNEAQ (reference sequence). CDR3 region: CASSPTSYNSPLHF. The DNA of the CDR3 is TGTGCCAGCAGCCCAACCTCCTATAATTCACCCCTCCACTTT.

The chain carries TRBV7-6 and TRBJ2-3; D gene ambiguous. Germline assignment: CDR1 SGHVS and CDR2 FNYEAQ. V was trimmed by 3 bases and J by 4 bases, leaving 8 bases between them. The CDR3 runs to 13 residues. The CDR3 DNA reads TGTGCCAGCAGCTTGAGCCAGTCAGATACGCAGTATTTT. Protein: CASSLSQSDTQYF.

The V call is TRBV20-1, the J call TRBJ2-7, with D hard to call. V shed 5 bases and J shed 6 bases, with 11 bases lying between them. This CDR3 spans 11 amino acids. CDR1 DFQATT and CDR2 SNEGSKA come from the germline V gene (reference sequence). Written as DNA, the CDR3 is TGCAGTGCTGCCATAGATTCCGAGCAGTACTTC. This translates into CSAAIDSEQYF.

The rearrangement links TRBV19 to TRBJ1-5; 9 positions match TRBD1. CDR3 length: 15 amino acids. Germline V gives CDR1 LNHDA, CDR2 SQIVND (reference sequence). The trim removed 2 bases at V and 6 bases at J, leaving 5 bases unmatched. This CDR3 is CASSISMTGGQPQHF. The CDR3, as DNA: TGTGCCAGTAGTATAAGTATGACAGGGGGTCAGCCCCAGCATTTT. Complete variable domain (other parts from reference TRBV19 and TRBJ1-5): DGGITQSPKYLFRKEGQNVTLSCEQNLNHDAMYWYRQDPGQGLRLIYYSQIVNDFQKGDIAEGYSVSREKKESFPLTVTSAQKNPTAFYLCASSISMTGGQPQHFGDGTRLSIL.

The chain has TRBV18 and TRBJ1-1, with TRBD1 as a possible D gene (5 bases). The CDR3 has 16 amino acids. Germline V CDR1 and CDR2: KGHSH, LQKENI. V lost 2 bases to trimming and J lost 1 base, with 14 bases between them. Here the CDR3 reads CASSPKGIGWNTEAFF. The CDR3 DNA is TGTGCCAGCTCACCAAAGGGGATCGGTTGGAACACTGAAGCTTTCTTT.

The chain links TRBV7-2 to TRBJ2-3; 12 positions agree with TRBD2. The CDR3 has 16 amino acids. With V trimmed by 1 base and J by 9 bases, 8 bases remained unmatched. Germline lookup yields CDR1 SGHTA and CDR2 FQGNSA. The CDR3 is CASSLVELAGGDTQYF. Written as DNA, the CDR3 is TGTGCCAGCAGCTTAGTTGAACTAGCGGGGGGAGACACGCAGTATTTT.

This chain joins TRBV29-1 and TRBJ2-3, with D uncertain. The CDR3 totals 12 residues. Germline V gene data show CDR1 as SQVTM and CDR2 as ANQGSEA. Trimming removed 0 bases at V and 7 bases at J, with 8 bases between. CDR3 in DNA: TGCAGCGTTGAAGATCATAGGTATACGCAGTATTTT. Translation gives CSVEDHRYTQYF.

The rearrangement links TRBV19 to TRBJ1-4, with 7 positions matching TRBD1. Per the germline V gene, CDR1 is LNHDA and CDR2 is SQIVND (reference sequence). The CDR3 totals 16 residues. Germline trimming cut 6 bases from V and 0 bases from J; bases unmatched to any gene: 7. The CDR3 region is CASSRQGGTTNEKLFF. The CDR3 DNA reads TGTGCCAGTAGCAGACAGGGAGGGACAACTAATGAAAAACTGTTTTTT.

V gene TRBV5-1 combines with J gene TRBJ2-2, with 8 bases matching TRBD2. CDR1 is SGHRS, CDR2 YFSETQ, per germline. The CDR3 extends over 16 amino acids. Trimming took 0 bases from V and 9 from J; bases not matched to a gene: 10. The CDR3: CASSLVSGAPTRELFF. The CDR3 region has the DNA TGCGCCAGCAGCTTGGTTAGCGGGGCACCTACCAGGGAGCTGTTTTTT.